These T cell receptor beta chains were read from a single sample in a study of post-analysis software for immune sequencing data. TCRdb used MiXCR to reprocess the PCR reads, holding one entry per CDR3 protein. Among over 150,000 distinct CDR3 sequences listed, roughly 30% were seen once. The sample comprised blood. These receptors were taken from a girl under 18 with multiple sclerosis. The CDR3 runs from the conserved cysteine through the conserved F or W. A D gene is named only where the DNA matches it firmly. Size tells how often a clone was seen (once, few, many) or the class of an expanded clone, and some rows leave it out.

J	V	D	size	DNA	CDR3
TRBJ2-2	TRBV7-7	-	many	TGTGCTAGCAGTCCTGGAAACACCGGGGAGCTGTTTTTT	CASSPGNTGELFF
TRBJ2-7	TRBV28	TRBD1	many	TGTGCCAGCACCCTCCAAGGGGGACAGGGACATTACGAGCAGTACTTC	CASTLQGGQGHYEQYF
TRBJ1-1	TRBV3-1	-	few	TGTGCCAGCAGCACCTTAACAACTAACACTGAAGCTTTCTTT	CASSTLTTNTEAFF
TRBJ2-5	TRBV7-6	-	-	TGTGCCAGCAGCCAACGACACAGGCAAGAGACCCAGTACTTC	CASSQRHRQETQYF
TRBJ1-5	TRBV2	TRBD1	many	TGTGCCAGCAGTGCAGGGGGATATCAGCCCCAGCATTTT	CASSAGGYQPQHF
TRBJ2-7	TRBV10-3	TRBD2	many	TGTGCCACCCAGGTTCCGGGAGGCTACGAGCAGTACTTC	CATQVPGGYEQYF
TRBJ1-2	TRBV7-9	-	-	TGCGCCAACAGCCCATATGCGGGTTCTAACTATGGCTACACCTTC	CANSPYAGSNYGYTF
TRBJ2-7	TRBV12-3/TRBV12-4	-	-	TGTGTCAGCAGTTTAGCGGAAGAGCAGTACTTC	CVSSLAEEQYF
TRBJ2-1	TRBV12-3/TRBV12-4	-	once	TGTGCCGGCAGTCCGCTCGGGGACCCCGTTTACAATGAGCAGTTCTTC	CAGSPLGDPVYNEQFF
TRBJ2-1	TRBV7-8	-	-	TGTGCCGGCAGCTTGTATTCACCAAGTGTAGTTTTTGCCAATGAGCAGTTCTTC	CAGSLYSPSVVFANEQFF
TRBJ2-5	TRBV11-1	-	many	TGTGCCAGCAGCTCCGGGACACCCGCACAAGAGACCCAGTACTTC	CASSSGTPAQETQYF
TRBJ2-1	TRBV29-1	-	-	TGCAGCGTTGAAGGAGACAAGCAGTTCTTC	CSVEGDKQFF
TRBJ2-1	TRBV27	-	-	TGTGCCAGCAAATGGGGAAACCCCCAGGATGAGCAGTTCTTC	CASKWGNPQDEQFF
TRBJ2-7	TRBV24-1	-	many	TGTGCCACCAGTGATCCTCAGGGGGGAACCTACGAGCAGTACTTC	CATSDPQGGTYEQYF
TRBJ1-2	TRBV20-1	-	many	TGCAGTGCTAGAGTGGGACCCCAGATCTATGGCTACACCTTC	CSARVGPQIYGYTF
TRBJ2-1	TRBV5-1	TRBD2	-	TGCGCCAGCAGCTTCGGGGCGTCGGGAGGGAGCGATGAGCAGTTCTTC	CASSFGASGGSDEQFF
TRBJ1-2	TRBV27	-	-	TGTGCCAGCAGTTTAAGTTTAGTTGGAGGTGGTGGCTACACCTTC	CASSLSLVGGGGYTF
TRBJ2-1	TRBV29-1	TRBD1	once	TGCAGCGTCCTAGGGGACAGGTCCTACAATGAGCAGTTCTTC	CSVLGDRSYNEQFF
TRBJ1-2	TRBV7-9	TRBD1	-	TGTGCCAGCAGCTTTAGACGGGACAGACCCTATGGCTACACCTTC	CASSFRRDRPYGYTF
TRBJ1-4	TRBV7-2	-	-	TGTGCCAGCAGCCCCTCCGTAGTGGAAGCGTATGAAAAACTGTTTTTT	CASSPSVVEAYEKLFF
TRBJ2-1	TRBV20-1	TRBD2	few	TGCAGTGCTAGAGATCCCGGGAGGAACAATGAGCAGTTCTTC	CSARDPGRNNEQFF
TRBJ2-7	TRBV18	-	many	TGTGCCAGCTCTTTCAGGGCGGTGGAGCAGTACTTC	CASSFRAVEQYF
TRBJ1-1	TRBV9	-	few	TGTGCCAGCAGCGACAGACAGGTTAACACTGAAGCTTTCTTT	CASSDRQVNTEAFF
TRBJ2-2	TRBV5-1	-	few	TGCGCCAGCAGCTTGGTCACTACCTACACCGGGGAGCTGTTTTTT	CASSLVTTYTGELFF
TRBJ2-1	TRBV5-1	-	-	TGCGCCAGCGGCCCGGAGACCGATTACAATGAGCAGTTCTTC	CASGPETDYNEQFF
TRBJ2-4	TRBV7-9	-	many	TGTGCCAGCAGCTTAGAAGCACTCCAGGGGGGCATTCAGTACTTC	CASSLEALQGGIQYF
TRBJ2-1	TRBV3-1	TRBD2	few	TGTGCCAGCAGAAGTGTATCCGGGACTAGCGGCTACAATGAGCAGTTCTTC	CASRSVSGTSGYNEQFF
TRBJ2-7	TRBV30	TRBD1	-	TGTGCCTGGAGCCGGACAGGGCGCTACGAGCAGTACTTC	CAWSRTGRYEQYF